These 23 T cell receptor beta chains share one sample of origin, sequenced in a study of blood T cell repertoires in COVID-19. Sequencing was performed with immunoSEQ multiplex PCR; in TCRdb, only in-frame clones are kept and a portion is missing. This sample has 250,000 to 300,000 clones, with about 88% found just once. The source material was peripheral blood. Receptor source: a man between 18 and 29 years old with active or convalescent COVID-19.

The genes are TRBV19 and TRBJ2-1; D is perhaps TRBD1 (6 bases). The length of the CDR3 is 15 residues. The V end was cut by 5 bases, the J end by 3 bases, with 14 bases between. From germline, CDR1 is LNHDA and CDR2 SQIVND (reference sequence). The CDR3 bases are TGTGCCAGTAGTCAAGGAGGACAGATCTACAATGAGCAGTTCTTC. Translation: CASSQGGQIYNEQFF. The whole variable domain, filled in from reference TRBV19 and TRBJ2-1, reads DGGITQSPKYLFRKEGQNVTLSCEQNLNHDAMYWYRQDPGQGLRLIYYSQIVNDFQKGDIAEGYSVSREKKESFPLTVTSAQKNPTAFYLCASSQGGQIYNEQFFGPGTRLTVL.

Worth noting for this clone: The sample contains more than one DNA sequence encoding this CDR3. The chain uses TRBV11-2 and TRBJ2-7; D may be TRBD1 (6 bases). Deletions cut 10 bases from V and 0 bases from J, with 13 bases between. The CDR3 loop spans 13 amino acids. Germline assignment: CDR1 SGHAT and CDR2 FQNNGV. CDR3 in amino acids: CAISGDTSYEQYF. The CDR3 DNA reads TGTGCCATCTCAGGGGACACCTCCTACGAGCAGTACTTC. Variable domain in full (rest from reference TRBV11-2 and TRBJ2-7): EAGVAQSPRYKIIEKRQSVAFWCNPISGHATLYWYQQILGQGPKLLIQFQNNGVVDDSQLPKDRFSAERLKGVDSTLKIQPAKLEDSAVYLCAISGDTSYEQYFGPGTRLTVT.

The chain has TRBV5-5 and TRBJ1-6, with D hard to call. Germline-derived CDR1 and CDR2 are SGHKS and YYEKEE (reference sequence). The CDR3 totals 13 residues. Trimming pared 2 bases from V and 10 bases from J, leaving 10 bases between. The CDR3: CASSFPGGSPLHF. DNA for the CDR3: TGTGCCAGCAGCTTCCCCGGCGGATCACCCCTCCACTTT.

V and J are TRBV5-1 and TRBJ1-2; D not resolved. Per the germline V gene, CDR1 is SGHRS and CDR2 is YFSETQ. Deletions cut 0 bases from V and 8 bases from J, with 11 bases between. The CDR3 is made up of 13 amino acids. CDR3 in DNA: TGCGCCAGCAGCTTGGGGAGGAATGACGGCTACACCTTC. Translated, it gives CASSLGRNDGYTF.

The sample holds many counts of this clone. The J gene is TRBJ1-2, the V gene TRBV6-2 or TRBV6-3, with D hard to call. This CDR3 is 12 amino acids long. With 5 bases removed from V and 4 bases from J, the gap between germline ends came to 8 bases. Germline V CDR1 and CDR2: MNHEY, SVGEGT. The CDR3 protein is CASSLGIYGYTF. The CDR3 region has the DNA TGTGCCAGCAGTCTAGGTATCTATGGCTACACCTTC.

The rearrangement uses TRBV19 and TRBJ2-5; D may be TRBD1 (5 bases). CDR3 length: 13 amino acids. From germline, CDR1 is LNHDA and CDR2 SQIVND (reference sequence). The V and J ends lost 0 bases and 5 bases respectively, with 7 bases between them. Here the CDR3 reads CASSIDRAETQYF. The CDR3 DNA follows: TGTGCCAGTAGTATAGACAGGGCGGAGACCCAGTACTTC. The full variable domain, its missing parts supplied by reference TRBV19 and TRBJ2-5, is DGGITQSPKYLFRKEGQNVTLSCEQNLNHDAMYWYRQDPGQGLRLIYYSQIVNDFQKGDIAEGYSVSREKKESFPLTVTSAQKNPTAFYLCASSIDRAETQYFGPGTRLLVL.

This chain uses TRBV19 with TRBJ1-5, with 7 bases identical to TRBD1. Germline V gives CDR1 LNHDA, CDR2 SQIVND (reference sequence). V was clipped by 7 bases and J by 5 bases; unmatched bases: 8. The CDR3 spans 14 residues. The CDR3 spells CASTHRQGDQPQHF. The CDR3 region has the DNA TGTGCCAGTACCCATAGACAGGGTGATCAGCCCCAGCATTTT.

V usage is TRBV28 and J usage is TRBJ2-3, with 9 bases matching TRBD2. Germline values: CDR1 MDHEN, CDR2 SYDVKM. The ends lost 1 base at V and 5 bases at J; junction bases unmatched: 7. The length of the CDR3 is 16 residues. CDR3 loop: CASSLYLAGKGDTQYF. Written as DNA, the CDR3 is TGTGCCAGCAGTTTATATCTAGCGGGGAAGGGAGATACGCAGTATTTT.

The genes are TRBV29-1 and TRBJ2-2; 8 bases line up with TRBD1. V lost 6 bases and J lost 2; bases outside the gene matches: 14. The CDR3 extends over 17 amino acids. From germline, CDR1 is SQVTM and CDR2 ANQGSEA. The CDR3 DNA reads TGCAGCGTCGACGGACCCGCGGACAGGGTAAACACCGGGGAGCTGTTTTTT. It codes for CSVDGPADRVNTGELFF.

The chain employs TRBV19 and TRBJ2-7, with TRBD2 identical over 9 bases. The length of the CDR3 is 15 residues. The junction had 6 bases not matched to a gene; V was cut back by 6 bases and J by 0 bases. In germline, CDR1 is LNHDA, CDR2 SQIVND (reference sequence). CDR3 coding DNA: TGTGCCAGTAGGGAAAATAGCGGGAGCTCCTACGAGCAGTACTTC. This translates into CASRENSGSSYEQYF.

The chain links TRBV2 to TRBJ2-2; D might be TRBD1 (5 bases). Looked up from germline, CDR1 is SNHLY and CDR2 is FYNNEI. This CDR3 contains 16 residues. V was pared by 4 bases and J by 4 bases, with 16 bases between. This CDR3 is CASSGRTLQGTGELFF. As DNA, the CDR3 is TGTGCCAGCAGTGGTCGGACACTTCAGGGCACCGGGGAGCTGTTTTTT.

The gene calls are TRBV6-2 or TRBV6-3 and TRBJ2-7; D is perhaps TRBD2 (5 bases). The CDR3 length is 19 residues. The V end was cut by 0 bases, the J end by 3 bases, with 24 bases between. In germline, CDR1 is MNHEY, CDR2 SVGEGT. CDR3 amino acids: CASSYSFTKSGPALYEQYF. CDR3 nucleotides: TGTGCCAGCAGTTACTCCTTTACGAAAAGCGGACCTGCCCTCTACGAGCAGTACTTC.

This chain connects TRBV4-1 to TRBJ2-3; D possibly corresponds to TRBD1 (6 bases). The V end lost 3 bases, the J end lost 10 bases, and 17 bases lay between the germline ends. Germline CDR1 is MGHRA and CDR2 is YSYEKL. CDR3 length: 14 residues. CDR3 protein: CASSQNPTGFAQYF. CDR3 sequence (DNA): TGCGCCAGCAGCCAGAACCCCACAGGGTTCGCGCAGTATTTT.

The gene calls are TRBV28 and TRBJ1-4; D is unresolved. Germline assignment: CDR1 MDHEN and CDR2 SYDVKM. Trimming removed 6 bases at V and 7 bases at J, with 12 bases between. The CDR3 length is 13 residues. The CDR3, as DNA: TGTGCCAGCAGATACGGGAAGCGTGAAAAACTGTTTTTT. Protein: CASRYGKREKLFF.

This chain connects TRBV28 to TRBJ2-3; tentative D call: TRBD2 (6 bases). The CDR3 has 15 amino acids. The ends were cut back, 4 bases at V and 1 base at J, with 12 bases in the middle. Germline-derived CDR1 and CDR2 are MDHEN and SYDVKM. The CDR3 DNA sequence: TGTGCCAGCAGTTCCGGGGGAGGTGGCACAGATACGCAGTATTTT. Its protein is CASSSGGGGTDTQYF.

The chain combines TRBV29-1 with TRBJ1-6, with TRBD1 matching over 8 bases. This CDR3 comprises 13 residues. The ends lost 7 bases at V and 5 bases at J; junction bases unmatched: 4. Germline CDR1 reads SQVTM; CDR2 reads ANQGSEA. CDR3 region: CSAWTGNNSPLHF. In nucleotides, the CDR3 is TGCAGCGCCTGGACAGGGAATAATTCACCCCTCCACTTT.

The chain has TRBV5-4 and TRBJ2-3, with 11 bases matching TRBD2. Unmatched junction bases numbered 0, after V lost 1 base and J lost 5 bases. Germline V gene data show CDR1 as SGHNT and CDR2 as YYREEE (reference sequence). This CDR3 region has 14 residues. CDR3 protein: CASSLTSGGDTQYF. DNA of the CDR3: TGTGCCAGCAGCTTGACTAGCGGGGGAGATACGCAGTATTTT.

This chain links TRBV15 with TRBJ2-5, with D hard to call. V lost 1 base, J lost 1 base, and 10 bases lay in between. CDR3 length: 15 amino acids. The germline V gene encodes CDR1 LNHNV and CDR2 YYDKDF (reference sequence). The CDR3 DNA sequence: TGTGCCACCAGCAGAGTCTGGCGGCTCCAAGAGACCCAGTACTTC. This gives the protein CATSRVWRLQETQYF. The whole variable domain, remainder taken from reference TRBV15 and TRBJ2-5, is DAMVIQNPRYQVTQFGKPVTLSCSQTLNHNVMYWYQQKSSQAPKLLFHYYDKDFNNEADTPDNFQSRRPNTSFCFLDIRSPGLGDTAMYLCATSRVWRLQETQYFGPGTRLLVL.

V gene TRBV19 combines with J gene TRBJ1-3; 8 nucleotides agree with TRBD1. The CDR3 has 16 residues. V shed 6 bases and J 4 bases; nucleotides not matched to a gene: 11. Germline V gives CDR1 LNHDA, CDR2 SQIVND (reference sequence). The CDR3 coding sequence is TGTGCCAGTAGCCTCGAGCGACAGGGGTCAGGAAACACCATATATTTT. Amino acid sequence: CASSLERQGSGNTIYF.

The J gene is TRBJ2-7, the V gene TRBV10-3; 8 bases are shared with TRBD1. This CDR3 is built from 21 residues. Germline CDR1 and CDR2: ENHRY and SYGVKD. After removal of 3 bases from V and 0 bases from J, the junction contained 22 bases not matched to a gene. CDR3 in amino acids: CAISEFASDREPIKGSYEQYF. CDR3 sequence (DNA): TGTGCCATCAGTGAATTCGCGTCGGACAGGGAACCTATTAAGGGCTCCTACGAGCAGTACTTC.

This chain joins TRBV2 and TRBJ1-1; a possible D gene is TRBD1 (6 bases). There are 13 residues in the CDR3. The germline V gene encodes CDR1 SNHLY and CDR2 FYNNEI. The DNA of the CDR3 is TGTGTCCAGGGGCCCTCTGGTTTACCTGAAGCTTTCTTT. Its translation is CVQGPSGLPEAFF.

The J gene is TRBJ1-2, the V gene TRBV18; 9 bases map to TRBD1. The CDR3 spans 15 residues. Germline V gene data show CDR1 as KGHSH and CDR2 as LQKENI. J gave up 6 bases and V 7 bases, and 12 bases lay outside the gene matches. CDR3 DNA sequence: TGTGCCAGCTTCACCAGGGACAGGGCTTATGATGGCTACACCTTC. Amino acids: CASFTRDRAYDGYTF.

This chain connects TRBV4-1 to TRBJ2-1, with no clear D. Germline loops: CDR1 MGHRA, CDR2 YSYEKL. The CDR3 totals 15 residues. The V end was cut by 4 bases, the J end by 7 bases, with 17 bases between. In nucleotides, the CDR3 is TGCGCCAGCAGCCCTAGAGGTGGGTCTGGAAATGAGCAGTTCTTC. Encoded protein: CASSPRGGSGNEQFF.